This T cell receptor (beta chain) came from a study of cytomegalovirus exposure and HLA in healthy donors. Germline-derived CDR1 and CDR2 are MDHEN and SYDVKM. This CDR3 spans 15 amino acids. Between the trimmed V and J ends, which lost 5 bases and 2 bases, there was a span of 14 bases. Primers: 60 Vbeta forward and 13 Jbeta reverse. Profiling relied on immunoSEQ multiplex PCR, and the TCRdb table lists in-frame clones only, not all of them. Here the sample spans some 140,000 clones, approximately 60% being singletons. The receptor comes from a human donor in good health. Sequencing used PBMCs. The V call is TRBV28, the J call TRBJ2-3, with D tentatively TRBD1 (6 bases). CDR3 region: CASSPRGGVTDTQYF. The CDR3 region has the DNA TGTGCCAGCAGTCCGCGAGGGGGAGTCACAGATACGCAGTATTTT.